These 10 T cell receptor beta chains originate from one sample sequenced in a study of cytomegalovirus exposure and HLA in healthy donors. The PCR contained 60 Vbeta and 13 Jbeta primers. Using immunoSEQ multiplex PCR, the repertoire was profiled, and TCRdb retains in-frame clones only, with some absent. The data hold over 150,000 clones, with 60% to 80% observed a single time. Sequenced: PBMCs. The receptor set was obtained from a man under 40 in good health and CMV-seropositive.

The chain carries TRBV28 and TRBJ2-5, with 9 positions matching TRBD2. Matching the DNA end better, TRBJ2-7 makes the J call doubtful. The V gene's germline CDR1 is MDHEN and CDR2 SYDVKM. This CDR3 is 14 amino acids long. The CDR3 loop is CASSLGGRALEQYF. Written as DNA, the CDR3 is TGTGCCAGCAGTTTAGGCGGGAGGGCCCTCGAGCAGTACTTC.

V and J are TRBV10-3 and TRBJ2-1; TRBD1 might be the D (6 bases). The ends were cut back, 11 bases at V and 9 bases at J, with 29 bases in the middle. Germline CDR1 is ENHRY and CDR2 is SYGVKD. The CDR3 loop spans 16 amino acids. Here the CDR3 DNA reads TGTGCCGCCCAGAAGCCCGGCCTAGCAGGGGCGAGTGAGCAGTTCTTC. Translated: CAAQKPGLAGASEQFF.

The rearrangement uses TRBV11-2 and TRBJ2-3, with 8 bases matching TRBD2. This CDR3 region has 15 residues. With V trimmed by 6 bases and J by 0 bases, 5 bases remained unmatched. Germline V CDR1 and CDR2: SGHAT, FQNNGV. CDR3 sequence: CASRSLAGSTDTQYF. The CDR3 DNA follows: TGTGCCAGCAGGAGTCTAGCGGGTAGCACAGATACGCAGTATTTT.

The chain carries TRBV28 and TRBJ1-5, with D perhaps matching TRBD1 (6 bases). Looked up from germline, CDR1 is MDHEN and CDR2 is SYDVKM. This CDR3 has 14 residues. The V gene lost 6 bases and the J gene lost 5 bases, with 14 bases spanning the gap. The CDR3 coding sequence is TGTGCCAGCAGGGGTGGGGGGGGCCATCAGCCCCAGCATTTT. This codes for CASRGGGGHQPQHF.

The chain carries TRBV28 and TRBJ2-5, with a possible D match to TRBD2 (6 bases). Germline CDR1 reads MDHEN; CDR2 reads SYDVKM. The CDR3 totals 12 residues. The V and J ends lost 3 bases and 5 bases respectively, with 7 bases between them. The CDR3 DNA reads TGTGCCAGCAGTTTTGGGACTGAGACCCAGTACTTC. Amino acids: CASSFGTETQYF. Full variable domain (rest looked up from reference TRBV28 and TRBJ2-5): DVKVTQSSRYLVKRTGEKVFLECVQDMDHENMFWYRQDPGLGLRLIYFSYDVKMKEKGDIPEGYSVSREKKERFSLILESASTNQTSMYLCASSFGTETQYFGPGTRLLVL.

This clone was recorded a few times. The chain combines TRBV30 with TRBJ2-3; D is uncertain. This CDR3 is 11 amino acids long. Germline-derived CDR1 and CDR2 are GTSNPN and SVGIG (reference sequence). The V end lost 2 bases, the J end lost 8 bases, and 8 bases lay between the germline ends. The CDR3 sequence: CAWSMVGTQYF. The CDR3 region has the DNA TGTGCCTGGAGTATGGTCGGTACGCAGTATTTT.

The V and J genes are TRBV18 and TRBJ1-2; 10 bases align to TRBD1. Germline assignment: CDR1 KGHSH and CDR2 LQKENI. There are 15 residues in the CDR3. Germline trimming cut 1 base from V and 6 bases from J; bases unmatched to any gene: 5. The CDR3 loop is CASSPRRQGAHGYTF. CDR3 sequence (DNA): TGTGCCAGCTCACCACGTAGACAGGGGGCTCATGGCTACACCTTC.

The V call is TRBV7-9, the J call TRBJ2-1; TRBD1 agrees at 8 bases. Losses at the gene ends were 4 bases for V and 6 bases for J; bases not matched to a gene: 5. Germline CDR1 reads SEHNR; CDR2 reads FQNEAQ (reference sequence). This CDR3 has 14 residues. The CDR3 region has the DNA TGTGCCAGCAGCTGGGACAGGAGGTCCAATGAGCAGTTCTTC. Residues: CASSWDRRSNEQFF.

Turning to this clone: A read error may account for a junction end that differs from germline. The CDR3 region is CASSLDLAGREDF. CDR3 coding DNA: TGTGCCAGCAGCTTGGATCTAGCGGGACGCGAGGACTTC. The chain recombines TRBV5-4 with TRBJ2-4; 9 bases align to TRBD2. The CDR3 loop spans 13 amino acids. Germline-derived CDR1 and CDR2 are SGHNT and YYREEE (reference sequence).

The chain is built from TRBV5-1 and TRBJ1-1; 9 nucleotides agree with TRBD1. The CDR3 loop spans 14 amino acids. CDR1 SGHRS and CDR2 YFSETQ come from the germline V gene. V lost 3 bases to trimming and J lost 4 bases; unmatched junction nucleotides: 4. The CDR3 DNA sequence: TGCGCCAGCAGCTCGGGACAGGGTGGCACTGAAGCTTTCTTT. Translation gives CASSSGQGGTEAFF.